The sequence of this T cell receptor beta chain was determined in a study of blood T cell repertoires in COVID-19. Libraries were prepared by immunoSEQ multiplex PCR; TCRdb keeps only in-frame clonotypes and omits some of them. The top ten clones hold approximately 2% of a sample with 310,000 or so clones, 80% to 95% of them seen once. Germline V gene sequence: CDR1 SGHRS, CDR2 YFSETQ. The CDR3 sequence is 15 residues long. V lost 0 bases and J 1 base, leaving 10 bases between the germline ends. Sequenced input: peripheral blood. The chain carries TRBV5-1 and TRBJ1-2; D gene ambiguous. This receptor was obtained from a young woman with COVID-19, enrolled during active disease. The CDR3 here is CASSLESLFNYGYTF. DNA of the CDR3: TGCGCCAGCAGCTTGGAGTCACTCTTTAACTATGGCTACACCTTC.